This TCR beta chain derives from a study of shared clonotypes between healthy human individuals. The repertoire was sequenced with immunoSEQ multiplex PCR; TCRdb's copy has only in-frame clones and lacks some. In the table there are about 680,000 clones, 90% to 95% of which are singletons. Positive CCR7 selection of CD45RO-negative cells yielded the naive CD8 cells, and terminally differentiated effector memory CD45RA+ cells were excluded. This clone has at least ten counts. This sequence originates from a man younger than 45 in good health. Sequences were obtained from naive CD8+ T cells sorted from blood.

CDR3 residues: CASSSVGSYEQYF. The CDR3, as DNA: TGTGCCAGCAGCTCCGTCGGCTCCTACGAGCAGTACTTC. J is TRBJ2-7 and V is TRBV6-5; D is ambiguous. Per the germline V gene, CDR1 is MNHEY and CDR2 is SVGAGI. This CDR3 spans 13 amino acids. Trimming pared 6 bases from V and 0 bases from J, leaving 9 bases between.